The entry below gives a single T cell receptor (beta chain) sequence along with its context. Its antigen is unknown. Unique molecular identifiers tagged the TCR beta cDNA libraries. TCRdb re-derived calls from the PCR reads in MiXCR, one entry per CDR3 protein. The data show about 430,000 distinct CDR3 sequences, 35% to 45% seen once. This specimen comes from a study of post-analysis software for immune sequencing data. The study, taken as a whole, reports: Among roughly 5 TRBV segments more frequent in patients than controls were TRBV5-6, TRBV5-1 and TRBV20-1.

There are 16 residues in the CDR3. CDR1 MGHRA and CDR2 YSYEKL come from the germline V gene. Trimming took off 0 bases at V and 3 bases at J, with 15 bases between the two ends. V gene TRBV4-1 combines with J gene TRBJ2-7; D might be TRBD2 (5 bases). The sequenced material came from blood. The sequence derives from a girl aged 2 to 10 with multiple sclerosis. CDR3 residues: CASSQDANPGNYEQYF. The CDR3 DNA sequence: TGCGCCAGCAGCCAAGATGCAAATCCGGGGAACTACGAGCAGTACTTC.